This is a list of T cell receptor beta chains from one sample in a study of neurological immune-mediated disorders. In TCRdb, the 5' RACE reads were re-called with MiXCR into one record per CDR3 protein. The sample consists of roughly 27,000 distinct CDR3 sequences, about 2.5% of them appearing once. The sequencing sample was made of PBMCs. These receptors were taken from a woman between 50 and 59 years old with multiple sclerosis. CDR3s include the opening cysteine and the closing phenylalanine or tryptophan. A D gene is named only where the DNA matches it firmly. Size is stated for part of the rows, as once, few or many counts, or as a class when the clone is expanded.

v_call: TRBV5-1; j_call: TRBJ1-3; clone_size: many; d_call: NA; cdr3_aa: CASSPIGLNSGNTIYF; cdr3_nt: TGCGCCAGCAGCCCCATCGGCCTTAACTCTGGAAACACCATATATTTT
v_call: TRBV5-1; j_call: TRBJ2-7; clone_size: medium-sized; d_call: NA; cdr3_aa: CASRFDSLPGEQYF; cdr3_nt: TGCGCCAGCCGGTTCGACAGCCTCCCTGGCGAGCAGTACTTC
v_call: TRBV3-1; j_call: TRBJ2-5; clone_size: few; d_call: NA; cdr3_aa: CASSHIETQYF; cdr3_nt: TGTGCCAGCAGCCACATAGAGACCCAGTACTTC
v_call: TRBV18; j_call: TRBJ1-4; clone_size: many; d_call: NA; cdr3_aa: CASSPGGEKLFF; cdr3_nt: TGTGCCAGCTCACCAGGGGGTGAAAAACTGTTTTTT
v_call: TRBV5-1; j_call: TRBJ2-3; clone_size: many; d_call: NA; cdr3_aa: CASSSSTAGTDTQYF; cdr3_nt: TGCGCCAGCAGCTCTTCTACAGCGGGCACAGATACGCAGTATTTT
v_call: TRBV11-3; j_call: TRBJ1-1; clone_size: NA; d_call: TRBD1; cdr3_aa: CASEGQAGTEAFF; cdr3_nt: TGTGCCAGCGAGGGACAGGCGGGCACTGAAGCTTTCTTT
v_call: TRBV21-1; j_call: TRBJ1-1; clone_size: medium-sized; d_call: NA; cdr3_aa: CARGGTEAFF; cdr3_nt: TGTGCCAGGGGGGGCACTGAAGCTTTCTTT
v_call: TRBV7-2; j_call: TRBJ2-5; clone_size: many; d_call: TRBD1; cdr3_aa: CASSYLGTEETQYF; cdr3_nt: TGTGCCAGCAGCTACCTCGGGACAGAAGAGACCCAGTACTTC
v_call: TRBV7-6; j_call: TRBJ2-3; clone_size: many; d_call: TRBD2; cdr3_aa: CASSLGTRVSPDTQYF; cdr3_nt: TGTGCCAGCAGCTTAGGGACTAGAGTGAGCCCAGATACGCAGTATTTT
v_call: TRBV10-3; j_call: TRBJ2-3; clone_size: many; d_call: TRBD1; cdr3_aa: CAISVGQGASTDTQYF; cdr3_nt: TGTGCCATCAGTGTGGGACAGGGGGCGAGCACAGATACGCAGTATTTT
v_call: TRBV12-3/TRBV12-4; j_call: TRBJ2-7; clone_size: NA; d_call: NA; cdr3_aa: CASSLGGEQYF; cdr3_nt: TGTGCCAGCAGCCTAGGGGGCGAGCAGTACTTC
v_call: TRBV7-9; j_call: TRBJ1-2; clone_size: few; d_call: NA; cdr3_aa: CASSPGHVDYGYTF; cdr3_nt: TGTGCCAGCAGCCCGGGACATGTCGACTATGGCTACACCTTC
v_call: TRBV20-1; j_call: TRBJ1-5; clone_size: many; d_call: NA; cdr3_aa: CSARYSGPGTDSNQPQHF; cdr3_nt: TGCAGTGCTAGGTATAGTGGGCCAGGGACCGATAGCAATCAGCCCCAGCATTTT
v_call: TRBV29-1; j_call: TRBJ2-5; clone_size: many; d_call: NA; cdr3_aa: CSVGQIQETQYF; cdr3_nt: TGCAGCGTTGGACAGATCCAAGAGACCCAGTACTTC
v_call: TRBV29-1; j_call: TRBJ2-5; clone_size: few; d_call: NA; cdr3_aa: CSVEGRAYETQYF; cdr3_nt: TGCAGCGTTGAAGGGAGGGCCTACGAGACCCAGTACTTC
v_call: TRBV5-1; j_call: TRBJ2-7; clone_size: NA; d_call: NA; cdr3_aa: CASSFDRGRGEQYF; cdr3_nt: TGCGCCAGCAGCTTCGATAGAGGGCGGGGCGAGCAATACTTC
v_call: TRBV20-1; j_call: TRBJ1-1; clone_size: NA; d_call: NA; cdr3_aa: CSAGDGKAFF; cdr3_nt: TGCAGTGCTGGGGACGGTAAAGCTTTCTTT
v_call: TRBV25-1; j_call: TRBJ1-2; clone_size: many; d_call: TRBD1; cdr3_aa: CASSSGNRGRGYTF; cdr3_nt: TGTGCCAGCAGCAGTGGAAACAGGGGCCGCGGCTACACCTTC
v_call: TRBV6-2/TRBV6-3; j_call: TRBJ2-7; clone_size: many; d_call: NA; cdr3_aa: CASIPTWPGAYEQYF; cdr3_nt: TGTGCCAGCATCCCGACATGGCCAGGGGCCTACGAGCAGTACTTC
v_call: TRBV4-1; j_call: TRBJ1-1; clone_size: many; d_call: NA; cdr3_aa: CASSQDPARPGLGTEAFF; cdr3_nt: TGCGCCAGCAGCCAAGACCCGGCCCGGCCAGGGCTTGGGACTGAAGCTTTCTTT
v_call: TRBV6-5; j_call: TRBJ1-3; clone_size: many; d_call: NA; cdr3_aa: CASIPPLGYGNTIYF; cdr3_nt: TGTGCCAGTATTCCGCCTTTGGGGTATGGAAACACCATATATTTT
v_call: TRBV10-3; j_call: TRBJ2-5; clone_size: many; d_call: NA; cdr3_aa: CAISEGGDMETQYF; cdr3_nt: TGTGCCATCAGTGAGGGTGGGGACATGGAGACCCAGTACTTC